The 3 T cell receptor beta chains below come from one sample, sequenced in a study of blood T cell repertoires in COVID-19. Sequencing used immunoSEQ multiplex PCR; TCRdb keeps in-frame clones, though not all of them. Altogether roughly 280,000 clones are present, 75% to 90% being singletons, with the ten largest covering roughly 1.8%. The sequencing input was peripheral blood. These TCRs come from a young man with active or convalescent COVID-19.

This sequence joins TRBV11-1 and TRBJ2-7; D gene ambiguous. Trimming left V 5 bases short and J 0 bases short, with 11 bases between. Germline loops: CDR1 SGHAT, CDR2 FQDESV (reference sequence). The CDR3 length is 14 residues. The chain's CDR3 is CASSEQSVSYEQYF. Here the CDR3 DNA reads TGTGCCAGCAGCGAACAGTCTGTCTCCTACGAGCAGTACTTC.

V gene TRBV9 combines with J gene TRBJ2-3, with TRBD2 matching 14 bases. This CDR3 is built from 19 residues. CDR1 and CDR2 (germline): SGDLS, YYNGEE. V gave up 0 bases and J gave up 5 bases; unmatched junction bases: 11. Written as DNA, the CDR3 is TGTGCCAGCAGCGTAGAGGCCCCCGGGACTAGCGGGAGTGGAGATACGCAGTATTTT. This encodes CASSVEAPGTSGSGDTQYF.

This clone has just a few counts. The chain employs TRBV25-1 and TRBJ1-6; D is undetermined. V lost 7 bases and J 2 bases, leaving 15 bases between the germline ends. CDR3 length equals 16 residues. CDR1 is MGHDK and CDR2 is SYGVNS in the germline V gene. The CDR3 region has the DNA TGTGCCAGCACGCGAGGAGCGGGCCCCTATAATTCACCCCTCCACTTT. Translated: CASTRGAGPYNSPLHF.